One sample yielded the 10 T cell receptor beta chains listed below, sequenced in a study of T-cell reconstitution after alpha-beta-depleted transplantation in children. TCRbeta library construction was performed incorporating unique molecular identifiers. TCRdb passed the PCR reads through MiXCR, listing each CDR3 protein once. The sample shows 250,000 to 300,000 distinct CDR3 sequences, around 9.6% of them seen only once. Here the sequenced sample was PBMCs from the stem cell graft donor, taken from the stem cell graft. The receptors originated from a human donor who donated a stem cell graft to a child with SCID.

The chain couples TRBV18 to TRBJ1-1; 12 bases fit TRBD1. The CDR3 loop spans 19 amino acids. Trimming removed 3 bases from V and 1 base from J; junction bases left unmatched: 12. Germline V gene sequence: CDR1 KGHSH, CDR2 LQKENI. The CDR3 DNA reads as TGTGCCAGCTCACCTCTTCATTCCGGGACAGGGGGCTCGAACACTGAAGCTTTCTTT. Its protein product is CASSPLHSGTGGSNTEAFF. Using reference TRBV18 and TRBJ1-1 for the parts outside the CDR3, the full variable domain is NAGVMQNPRHLVRRRGQEARLRCSPMKGHSHVYWYRQLPEEGLKFMVYLQKENIIDESGMPKERFSAEFPKEGPSILRIQQVVRGDSAAYFCASSPLHSGTGGSNTEAFFGQGTRLTVV.

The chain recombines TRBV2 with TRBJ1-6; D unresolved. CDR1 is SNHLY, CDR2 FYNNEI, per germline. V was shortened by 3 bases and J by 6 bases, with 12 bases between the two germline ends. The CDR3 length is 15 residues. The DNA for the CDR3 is TGTGCCAGCAGTGACAGTAGTCGTGGTAATTCACCCCTCCACTTT. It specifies CASSDSSRGNSPLHF.

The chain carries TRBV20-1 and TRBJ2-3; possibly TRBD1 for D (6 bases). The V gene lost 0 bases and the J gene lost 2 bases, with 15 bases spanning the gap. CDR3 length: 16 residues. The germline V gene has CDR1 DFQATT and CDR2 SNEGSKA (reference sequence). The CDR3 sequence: CSARDRDRPHTDTQYF. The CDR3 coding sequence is TGCAGTGCTAGAGATCGCGACAGGCCACACACAGATACGCAGTATTTT.

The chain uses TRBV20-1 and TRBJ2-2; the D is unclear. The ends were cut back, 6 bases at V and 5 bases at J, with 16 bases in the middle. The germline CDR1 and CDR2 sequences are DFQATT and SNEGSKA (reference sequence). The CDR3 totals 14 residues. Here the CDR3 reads CSARREGRTGELFF. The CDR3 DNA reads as TGCAGTGCACGGCGCGAAGGCCGGACCGGGGAGCTGTTTTTT.

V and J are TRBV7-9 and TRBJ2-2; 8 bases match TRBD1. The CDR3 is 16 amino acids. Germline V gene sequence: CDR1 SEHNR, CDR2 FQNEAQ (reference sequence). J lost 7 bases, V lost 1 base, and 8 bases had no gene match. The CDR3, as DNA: TGTGCCAGCAGCTTAGAAGGGACAGGCGGAGGCGGGGAGCTGTTTTTT. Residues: CASSLEGTGGGGELFF.

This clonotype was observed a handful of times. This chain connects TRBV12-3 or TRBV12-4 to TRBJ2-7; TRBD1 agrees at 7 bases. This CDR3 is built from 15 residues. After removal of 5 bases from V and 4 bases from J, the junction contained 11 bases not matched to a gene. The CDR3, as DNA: TGTGCCAGCAGTGCTCCCTGGACAGGTAGATACGAGCAGTACTTC. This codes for CASSAPWTGRYEQYF.

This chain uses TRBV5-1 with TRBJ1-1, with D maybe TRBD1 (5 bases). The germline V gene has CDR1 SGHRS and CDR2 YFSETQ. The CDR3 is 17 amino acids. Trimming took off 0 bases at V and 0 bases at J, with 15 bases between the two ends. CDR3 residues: CASSLAGREYMNTEAFF. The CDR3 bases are TGCGCCAGCAGCTTGGCTGGCAGGGAGTACATGAACACTGAAGCTTTCTTT. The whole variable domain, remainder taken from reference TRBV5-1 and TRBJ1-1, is KAGVTQTPRYLIKTRGQQVTLSCSPISGHRSVSWYQQTPGQGLQFLFEYFSETQRNKGNFPGRFSGRQFSNSRSEMNVSTLELGDSALYLCASSLAGREYMNTEAFFGQGTRLTVV.

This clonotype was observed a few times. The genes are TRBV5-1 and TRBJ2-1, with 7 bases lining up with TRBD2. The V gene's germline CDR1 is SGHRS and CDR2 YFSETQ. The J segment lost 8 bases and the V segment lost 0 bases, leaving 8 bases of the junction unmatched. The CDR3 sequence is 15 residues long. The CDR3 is CASSLELRGWDEQFF. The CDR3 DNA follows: TGCGCCAGCAGCTTGGAGCTGCGGGGGTGGGATGAGCAGTTCTTC.

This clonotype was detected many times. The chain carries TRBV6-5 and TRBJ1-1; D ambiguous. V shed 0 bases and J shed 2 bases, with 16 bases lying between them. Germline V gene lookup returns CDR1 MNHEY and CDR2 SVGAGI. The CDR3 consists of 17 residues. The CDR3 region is CASSYSKASATNTEAFF. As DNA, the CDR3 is TGTGCCAGCAGTTACTCGAAAGCTTCAGCTACAAACACTGAAGCTTTCTTT.

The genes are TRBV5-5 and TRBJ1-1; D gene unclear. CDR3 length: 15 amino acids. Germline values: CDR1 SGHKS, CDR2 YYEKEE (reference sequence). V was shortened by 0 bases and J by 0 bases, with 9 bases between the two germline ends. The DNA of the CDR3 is TGTGCCAGCAGCTTGGGTCCGGTGATGAACACTGAAGCTTTCTTT. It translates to CASSLGPVMNTEAFF.